Listed below are T cell receptor beta chains from one sample, sequenced in a study of blood T cell repertoires in COVID-19. Using immunoSEQ multiplex PCR, the repertoire was profiled, and TCRdb retains in-frame clones only, with some absent. The sample consists of roughly 260,000 clones, around 87% of them appearing once. The sequenced sample consisted of peripheral blood. Receptors originate from a woman aged 45-65 years with acute or convalescent COVID-19. The CDR3 runs from the conserved cysteine through the conserved F or W.

V gene | CDR3 protein
TRBV28 | CASSSNTEAFF
TRBV7-2 | CASSYQGQGNYGYTF
TRBV27 | CASSFVANQGGYGYTF
TRBV3-1/TRBV3-2 | CASSLSLGNTIYF
TRBV24-1 | CATSDLLDSQETQYF
TRBV11-2 | CASSPPGLSGNTIYF
TRBV9 | CASSPRPSGTAEAFF
TRBV25-1 | CASSESRGHTEAFF
TRBV5-1 | CASSPGDLSYEQYF
TRBV30 | CAWSVLRTSGRGTMKGQFF
TRBV6-5 | CASRDWGGNQPQHF
TRBV7-8 | CASSLDQTGGTEAFF
TRBV11-2 | CASGTGRGLYNSPLHF
TRBV5-4 | CASSLAAGQGGYEQYF
TRBV5-1 | CASSLVEGLTEAFF
TRBV7-9 | CASSFQQGIGEKLFF
TRBV6-4 | CASSEEGASSYEQYF
TRBV27 | CASSSSGRAREQYF
TRBV24-1 | CATKDSHSNQPQHF
TRBV7-3 | CASSSAPENHEQYF
TRBV6-5 | CASRRTNYGYTF
TRBV5-3 | CARQPTAAAYSNQPQHF
TRBV27 | CASSDGGSSNQPQHF
TRBV6-2/TRBV6-3 | CASSYTPGQGMDYGYTF
TRBV29-1 | CSVSQGVAGNTIYF
TRBV3-1/TRBV3-2 | CASSQAGLVFGELFF
TRBV19 | CASSTQTGGIGYGYTF
TRBV15 | CATSREGTGDEKLFF
TRBV6-5 | CASNRDTSYEQYF
TRBV30 | CAWSLKMANTEAFF
TRBV7-2 | CASSLDRGASYNEQFF
TRBV25-1 | CASSERRTGSYTF
TRBV19 | CASSTTGGGNQPQHF
TRBV6-4 | CASSGQGSSYNSPLHF
TRBV28 | CASRLPYWTEAFF
TRBV5-1 | CASSLAWGGSGTSGTLQYF
TRBV19 | CASRSSGRATDTQYF
TRBV24-1 | CATSDYQGARGYTF
TRBV27 | CASTPGTGANQPQHF
TRBV4-3 | CASSQEKPGDTGELFF